This TCR beta chain originates from a study of blood T cells in healthy people across ages (dated by TCRdb to the mid-2010s). Context from the whole study: In model experiments, template switching captured roughly one uniquely barcoded TCR beta cDNA molecule for every two T cells. The donors were divided into four age groups: young (average around 16 years), middle-aged (about 39), aged (approximately 62) and long-lived (around 87). To track age-related changes in TCR beta repertoire diversity, the study relied on deep sequencing normalized with unique cDNA molecular identifiers. Two additional independent replicas of 1 million unique cDNA reads from the same blood draw were analyzed for two donors (one aged 18 to 30 and one aged 80 or older).

Including cysteine and phenylalanine, the CDR3 has 15 amino acids. This entry keeps only the CDR3 DNA: 45 bases, framed from base 1. Per the germline V gene, SGHRS is the CDR1 and YFSETQ is the CDR2. V trim: 0 bases; J trim: 7 bases; unmatched bases: 5. The 39 donors, aged about 6 to 100 years, were systemically healthy Caucasian individuals from Russia. Each donor gave about 9.7 milliliters of peripheral blood, drawn into EDTA-treated Vacutainer tubes. Ficoll-Paque density-gradient centrifugation was used to isolate PBMCs, with at least 6.5 million per sample. Total RNA was extracted from PBMCs with Trizol reagent, with at least 5.5 micrograms obtained per sample. The percentages of naive CD45RAhigh/CD27high T cells were determined by flow cytometry on a PBMC aliquot from every donor. As to this clonotype: There is no known antigen for this receptor. Per-base qualities were not stored, and no clone one base away is much larger.

Receptors were amplified or captured by 5' RACE. The sequencing machine was an Illumina HiSeq 2500. The second PCR ran for roughly 6 to 11 cycles and used a J-beta primer mix along with a sample-barcoded 5' primer. A template-switch 5' adaptor carrying 12 random nucleotides introduced a unique molecular identifier onto each TCR beta cDNA molecule. At least 2.5 million CDR3-containing paired-end reads were obtained from each sample. The Mint cDNA synthesis kit, primed by a TRBC-specific oligonucleotide, was used to synthesize first-strand cDNA from all RNA. Following uracil-DNA glycosylase treatment, all cDNA underwent a first 18-cycle PCR with the universal primers M1SS and BC2_uni_R. For the original study's pipeline: Normalization of each sample was performed by random selection of 1 million high-quality reads, each carrying a distinct molecular identifier. Reads sharing molecular identifiers were discarded rather than binned into consensus sequences. MiTCR, run with a Q25 quality threshold and the strictest error-elimination algorithm, handled CDR3 identification, clonotype clustering and error correction. A nonparametric unseen species model using Euler transformation provided a lower-bound estimate of total TCR beta diversity. TCRdb ran its own pipeline on the public reads, namely fastp trimming at Q25 and MiXCR clone calling, and kept in-frame beta chains. Identical CDR3 protein sequences are pooled into one entry, listed with their most common genes and DNA. The V and J calls shown here were made by TCRdb, not taken from the authors' results. Counted in this sample were over 450,000 distinct CDR3 sequences; 20% to 30% of them appeared once. Of the sample, under 9% is held by the ten largest clones.

General findings and caveats noted by the study authors: The percentage of naive T cells measured by flow cytometry correlated strongly with observed TCR beta diversity. Observed TCR beta diversity per million T cells fell roughly linearly with age, and a significant reduction was already apparent by age around 39. Conclusive comparison of naive and antigen-experienced compartments was prevented by the profiling of bulk unsorted PBMCs. Because the CMV infection status of the donors was unknown, age-related changes in expanded clonotypes may potentially have been confounded. The long-lived group showed more naive CD4+ T cells, fewer expanded clones and increased TCR diversity than the aged group, suggesting age selection. Estimates of total diversity from one million sequenced T cells were regarded as lower bounds and underestimates.

These data were also filed under a second study, of T cells of mothers and their children. As described in the second report: Donors were nine systemically healthy Caucasian individuals: three mothers and their six children. cDNA synthesis consumed the entire amount of extracted RNA, loaded at around 1.5 ug RNA in each 15 ul reaction. In the second PCR, the M1S primer added sample barcodes and 2-4 random nucleotides. Over 8.5 million TCR beta CDR3 reads were obtained for each mother, and around 2.7 million reads were obtained for each child. Thymic selection shapes the output of TCR recombination in a similar way in related and unrelated pairs, and inherited differences have a minor effect. Normalized repertoire overlap in related mother-child pairs was always slightly higher than in unrelated mother-child pairs, but the difference was never significant. No persistent microchimeric T cell clones were detected, at a sensitivity of roughly 100 clones per million clonotypes. To look for features that set related mother-child pairs apart from unrelated individuals, the researchers ran deep NGS to compare the TCR beta repertoires of mothers and children. The mean age was approximately 41 +/- 4 years for the mothers and about 12 +/- 4 years for the children. Libraries were sequenced on Illumina HiSeq 2000 with 100+100 nt paired-end reads after adapter ligation with NEBNext reagents. To prevent cross-contamination, the mother and child libraries were prepared one month apart and sequenced in separate runs. Each donor had between about 450,000 and 2,300,000 distinct TCR beta clonotypes identified. Naive TCR beta clonotypes were estimated from low-frequency clonotypes matched to each donor's FACS-determined naive share, without sorting.

This receptor was obtained from a boy between 10 and 17 years old in good health. Sequencing was done on a sample of blood. The V gene is TRBV5-1 and the J gene is TRBJ2-1, with 9 middle bases fitting TRBD2. The base sequence is TGCGCCAGCAGCTTGGCTCTAGCGGGAACGAATGAGCAGTTCTTC. It translates as CASSLALAGTNEQFF.